One sample yielded the 21 T cell receptor beta chains listed below, sequenced in a study of blood T cell repertoires in COVID-19. Using immunoSEQ multiplex PCR, the repertoire was profiled, and TCRdb retains in-frame clones only, with some absent. The sample includes about 250,000 clones, 70% to 85% of them seen just once. The sequenced sample was peripheral blood. These TCRs come from a man older than 75 with acute or convalescent COVID-19.

This sequence joins TRBV5-1 and TRBJ2-3; TRBD2 matches at 12 bases. V shed 4 bases and J 7 bases; nucleotides not matched to a gene: 13. Germline V gene lookup returns CDR1 SGHRS and CDR2 YFSETQ. The CDR3 consists of 17 residues. The CDR3 nucleotides read TGCGCCAGCAGCCTCCTAGCGGGGGGGTCTTTTGGAAATACGCAGTATTTT. Translation: CASSLLAGGSFGNTQYF.

The V call is TRBV6-5, the J call TRBJ1-1, with 9 bases fitting TRBD1. The CDR3 is 14 amino acids. Trimming at V came to 6 bases and at J to 4 bases, leaving 6 bases not matched to a gene. CDR1 is MNHEY, CDR2 SVGAGI, per germline. DNA for the CDR3: TGTGCCAGCAGGCCCGGACAGGGGTCCACTGAAGCTTTCTTT. Translating it yields CASRPGQGSTEAFF.

This clone was seen more than once but under ten times. The same CDR3 is also encoded by other DNA sequences in this sample. This chain joins TRBV6-5 and TRBJ1-1, with D maybe TRBD1 (6 bases). There are 16 residues in the CDR3. Germline V gene sequence: CDR1 MNHEY, CDR2 SVGAGI. Between the trimmed V and J ends, which lost 0 bases and 1 base, there was a span of 12 bases. CDR3 DNA: TGTGCCAGCAGTTACTCCGAGGGCAGGGGGAACACTGAAGCTTTCTTT. The encoded protein is CASSYSEGRGNTEAFF.

This sequence joins TRBV4-1 and TRBJ2-5; 12 bases are shared with TRBD2. Trimming cost V 4 bases and J 4 bases; bases outside gene matches: 4. The CDR3 extends over 15 amino acids. The germline gives CDR1 MGHRA, CDR2 YSYEKL. The CDR3 DNA reads TGCGCCAGCAGCCCAAAGACTAGCGGGAGAGAGACCCAGTACTTC. Protein product: CASSPKTSGRETQYF.

This clone was seen a few times. The rearrangement links TRBV18 to TRBJ1-6, with 9 bases fitting TRBD1. Trimming cost V 6 bases and J 2 bases; bases outside gene matches: 11. Germline assignment: CDR1 KGHSH and CDR2 LQKENI. The CDR3 spans 18 residues. The CDR3 is CASSLGQGRFPYNSPLHF. CDR3 nucleotide sequence: TGTGCCAGCTCTCTTGGACAGGGGAGGTTCCCCTATAATTCACCCCTCCACTTT.

This chain links TRBV7-2 with TRBJ2-7; TRBD1 matches at 9 bases. Germline-derived CDR1 and CDR2 are SGHTA and FQGNSA. The CDR3 covers 12 residues. J lost 9 bases, V lost 4 bases, and 4 bases had no gene match. In nucleotides, the CDR3 is TGTGCCAGCAGCTCGCACAGGGGGCGGCAGTACTTC. Translating gives CASSSHRGRQYF.

CDR3: CASSLVRGAAANYGYTF. DNA for the CDR3: TGTGCCAGCAGCTTGGTGCGGGGGGCAGCGGCTAACTATGGCTACACCTTC. V gene TRBV5-8 combines with J gene TRBJ1-2, with D maybe TRBD1 (6 bases). V lost 0 bases and J 0 bases, leaving 15 bases between the germline ends. The CDR3 loop spans 17 amino acids. In germline, CDR1 is SGHTS, CDR2 YDEGEE.

This clone was seen a single time. The chain employs TRBV29-1 and TRBJ1-1, with D uncertain. Germline V lookup: CDR1 SQVTM, CDR2 ANQGSEA. The CDR3 is made up of 11 amino acids. Trimming took 8 bases from V and 5 from J, leaving 12 bases between them. The CDR3 sequence is CSTRGGTEAFF. The CDR3 DNA reads TGCAGCACACGAGGCGGGACTGAAGCTTTCTTT.

This chain joins TRBV25-1 and TRBJ2-7, with 9 bases fitting TRBD2. This CDR3 is 14 amino acids long. Germline CDR1 reads MGHDK; CDR2 reads SYGVNS. Trimming at V came to 7 bases and at J to 6 bases, leaving 10 bases not matched to a gene. CDR3 DNA sequence: TGTGCCAGCACTGCAAGCGGGAGGTATGGCGAGCAGTACTTC. Encoded protein: CASTASGRYGEQYF.

About this clone itself: At one boundary the junction diverges from the germline segment, which might be a read error. The chain links TRBV25-1 to TRBJ2-6, with 10 bases fitting TRBD1. This CDR3 has 16 amino acids. Looked up from germline, CDR1 is MGHDK and CDR2 is SYGVNS. The CDR3 DNA is TGTGCCAGCTGTGACGGGACAGGGGCTGGGGCCAACGTCCTGACTTTC. This codes for CASCDGTGAGANVLTF.

For the CDR3, the DNA is TGTGCCAGCAGCCCAGAGGGTGGACTAGCGGGTCCCTACGAGCAGTACTTC. Translation gives CASSPEGGLAGPYEQYF. The gene calls are TRBV5-6 and TRBJ2-7, with 11 bases aligning to TRBD2. CDR1 and CDR2 from the germline V gene are SGHDT and YYEEEE. Trimming at V came to 4 bases and at J to 2 bases, leaving 11 bases not matched to a gene. The CDR3 totals 17 residues.

V gene TRBV24-1 combines with J gene TRBJ2-1; 9 bases align to TRBD1. The V and J ends lost 2 bases and 7 bases, in that order; junction bases with no gene match: 5. Germline CDR1 is KGHDR and CDR2 is SFDVKD. There are 15 residues in the CDR3. The CDR3 DNA reads TGTGCCACCAGTGATTACGGGACAGGGAGGAATGAGCAGTTCTTC. It yields the protein CATSDYGTGRNEQFF.

The chain is built from TRBV6-5 and TRBJ2-4, with D possibly matching TRBD1 (5 bases). The V gene lost 2 bases and the J gene lost 4 bases, with 6 bases spanning the gap. Looked up from germline, CDR1 is MNHEY and CDR2 is SVGAGI. The CDR3 extends over 13 amino acids. CDR3 amino acids: CASSYDRKNIQYF. The CDR3 DNA sequence: TGTGCCAGCAGTTACGACAGAAAAAACATTCAGTACTTC.

The DNA for the CDR3 is TGTGCCAGCAACGACAGGGGTTATGGCTACACCTTC. It yields the protein CASNDRGYGYTF. This chain joins TRBV2 and TRBJ1-2, with TRBD1 identical over 8 bases. V lost 7 bases and J lost 5; bases outside the gene matches: 3. The CDR3 runs to 12 residues. Germline V gene lookup returns CDR1 SNHLY and CDR2 FYNNEI.

The chain links TRBV5-5 to TRBJ2-2; 9 bases map to TRBD1. Losses at the gene ends were 4 bases for V and 1 base for J; bases not matched to a gene: 5. The CDR3 consists of 16 residues. Germline CDR1 SGHKS, CDR2 YYEKEE (reference sequence). This CDR3 reads CASSRAGQGNTGELFF. For the CDR3, the DNA is TGTGCCAGCAGCCGGGCGGGACAGGGGAACACCGGGGAGCTGTTTTTT. Combining the CDR3 with reference TRBV5-5 and TRBJ2-2 gives the whole variable domain DAGVTQSPTHLIKTRGQQVTLRCSPISGHKSVSWYQQVLGQGPQFIFQYYEKEERGRGNFPDRFSARQFPNYSSELNVNALLLGDSALYLCASSRAGQGNTGELFFGEGSRLTVL.

This clone was recorded only once. The J gene is TRBJ1-1, the V gene TRBV3-1 (or the pseudogene TRBV3-2); D might be TRBD1 (6 bases). The CDR3 has 14 amino acids. The V and J ends lost 1 base and 6 bases respectively, with 12 bases between them. Germline V CDR1 and CDR2: LGHDT, YNNKEL (reference sequence). The DNA of the CDR3 is TGTGCCAGCAGCCAAGGCGCAGGGGCTCCTGAAGCTTTCTTT. This translates into CASSQGAGAPEAFF.

This clone occurred once. The chain joins TRBV15 to TRBJ1-3; D ambiguous. This CDR3 is built from 15 residues. CDR1 LNHNV and CDR2 YYDKDF come from the germline V gene (reference sequence). Trimming cost V 3 bases and J 0 bases, with 9 bases left between them. CDR3 loop: CATSSRRSSGNTIYF. The CDR3 DNA follows: TGTGCCACCAGCAGCCGGAGGAGCTCTGGAAACACCATATATTTT. The full variable domain, with the rest looked up from reference TRBV15 and TRBJ1-3, is DAMVIQNPRYQVTQFGKPVTLSCSQTLNHNVMYWYQQKSSQAPKLLFHYYDKDFNNEADTPDNFQSRRPNTSFCFLDIRSPGLGDTAMYLCATSSRRSSGNTIYFGEGSWLTVV.

Only one count was recorded for this clone. The gene calls are TRBV3-1 (or the pseudogene TRBV3-2) and TRBJ2-7; 10 bases are a match to TRBD1. This CDR3 has 14 residues. Trimming took 4 bases from V and 6 from J; bases not matched to a gene: 6. The germline CDR1 and CDR2 sequences are LGHDT and YNNKEL (reference sequence). CDR3 nucleotides: TGTGCCAGCAGCCGGGACAGGGGACCCTCCGAGCAGTACTTC. Its translation: CASSRDRGPSEQYF.

The genes are TRBV9 and TRBJ2-7, with D tentatively TRBD1 (7 bases). Germline lookup yields CDR1 SGDLS and CDR2 YYNGEE. The CDR3 runs to 14 residues. V was trimmed by 3 bases and J by 4 bases, leaving 14 bases between them. CDR3 residues: CASSGGDRPYEQYF. CDR3 in DNA: TGTGCCAGCAGCGGGGGGGACAGACCTTACGAGCAGTACTTC.

The chain has TRBV7-3 and TRBJ2-7; tentatively, D is TRBD1 (6 bases). The CDR3 consists of 13 residues. Germline-derived CDR1 and CDR2 are SGHTA and FQGTGA. V lost 5 bases to trimming and J lost 3 bases, with 11 bases between them. CDR3 coding DNA: TGTGCCAGCAGCCCCGGGACATACTACGAGCAGTACTTC. Translating it yields CASSPGTYYEQYF.

V is TRBV14 and J is TRBJ2-3; 7 bases line up with TRBD1. Germline lookup yields CDR1 SGHDN and CDR2 FVKESK. CDR3 size: 15 residues. Trimming at V came to 2 bases and at J to 1 base, leaving 3 bases not matched to a gene. In nucleotides, the CDR3 is TGTGCCAGCAGCCAAAGGGACAGTCGCACAGATACGCAGTATTTT. Translated: CASSQRDSRTDTQYF.